Below, 14 T cell receptor beta chains from the same sample are listed, as sequenced in a study of blood T cell repertoires in COVID-19. Measured with immunoSEQ multiplex PCR; TCRdb has only the in-frame clones, and not every one. Of fewer than 80,000 clones in the sample, roughly 78% are singletons; the top ten hold about 5%. Sequences were obtained from peripheral blood. Receptor source: a woman at least 80 years old with active or convalescent COVID-19.

V usage is TRBV19 and J usage is TRBJ1-5; TRBD1 might be the D (6 bases). Germline V gives CDR1 LNHDA, CDR2 SQIVND (reference sequence). Trimming took off 7 bases at V and 4 bases at J, with 17 bases between the two ends. The CDR3 length is 15 residues. The CDR3 region has the DNA TGTGCCAGTACCCACAGTGGGACACAAAATCAGCCCCAGCATTTT. It encodes CASTHSGTQNQPQHF.

J is TRBJ2-3 and V is TRBV9, with TRBD1 identical over 7 bases. After removal of 4 bases from V and 2 bases from J, the junction contained 7 bases not matched to a gene. Germline V gives CDR1 SGDLS, CDR2 YYNGEE. This CDR3 contains 15 residues. CDR3: CASSRRDSFTDTQYF. The CDR3 DNA reads as TGTGCCAGCAGCAGAAGGGACAGCTTCACAGATACGCAGTATTTT.

Written as DNA, the CDR3 is TGTGCCAGCAGCCCGGACAGGGGGGTCACTGAAGCTTTCTTT. It translates to CASSPDRGVTEAFF. The gene calls are TRBV7-8 and TRBJ1-1; TRBD1 agrees at 10 bases. From germline, CDR1 is SGHVS and CDR2 FQNEAQ. The CDR3 extends over 14 amino acids. The J segment lost 4 bases and the V segment lost 5 bases, leaving 4 bases of the junction unmatched.

J is TRBJ1-1 and V is TRBV18; 9 bases agree with TRBD1. Germline V gene sequence: CDR1 KGHSH, CDR2 LQKENI. The junction had 14 bases not matched to a gene; V was cut back by 3 bases and J by 12 bases. This CDR3 comprises 15 residues. The DNA for the CDR3 is TGTGCCAGCTCACCGATGACAGGGGGGTACAGCGTACCTTTCTTT. Protein sequence: CASSPMTGGYSVPFF.

The J gene is TRBJ2-3, the V gene TRBV7-9, with unresolved D. V lost 6 bases and J lost 9, with 19 bases in between. In germline, CDR1 is SEHNR, CDR2 FQNEAQ (reference sequence). The CDR3 has 14 amino acids. CDR3 DNA sequence: TGTGCCAGCAGGACCGACGGAGCTTCACCAACGCAGTATTTT. Translated, it gives CASRTDGASPTQYF.

This chain uses TRBV9 with TRBJ2-3; TRBD2 matches at 13 bases. Germline-derived CDR1 and CDR2 are SGDLS and YYNGEE. CDR3 length: 16 residues. Trimming at V came to 4 bases and at J to 7 bases, leaving 9 bases not matched to a gene. CDR3 nucleotide sequence: TGTGCCAGCAGCATACTAGCGGGGGGGCGGGTCAATACGCAGTATTTT. It codes for CASSILAGGRVNTQYF.

The chain joins TRBV5-6 to TRBJ2-1; 9 nucleotides agree with TRBD2. Losses at the gene ends were 6 bases for V and 3 bases for J; bases not matched to a gene: 10. Germline CDR1 SGHDT, CDR2 YYEEEE. The CDR3 consists of 16 residues. The CDR3 region has the DNA TGTGCCAGCAACCTTCCGACTAGCGGAAACTACAATGAGCAGTTCTTC. As protein: CASNLPTSGNYNEQFF.

This clone was seen only a few times. The rearrangement joins TRBV6-6 to TRBJ1-5; TRBD1 aligns across 7 bases. This CDR3 is 15 amino acids long. The germline CDR1 and CDR2 sequences are MNHNY and SVGAGI (reference sequence). Trimming cost V 7 bases and J 0 bases; bases outside gene matches: 6. The CDR3 coding sequence is TGTGCCAGCATCAAGACAGGGAATAGCAATCAGCCCCAGCATTTT. Amino acid sequence: CASIKTGNSNQPQHF.

The CDR3 DNA is TGTGCCAGCAGCTCAACCGAACAGGGGGCGCGAGAAAAACTGTTTTTT. Residues: CASSSTEQGAREKLFF. V gene TRBV7-9 combines with J gene TRBJ1-4; 9 nucleotides align to TRBD1. Germline assignment: CDR1 SEHNR and CDR2 FQNEAQ (reference sequence). The junction had 11 bases not matched to a gene; V was cut back by 4 bases and J by 8 bases. The CDR3 contains 16 residues.

This sequence joins TRBV27 and TRBJ2-3; 11 nucleotides match TRBD2. The CDR3 contains 16 residues. The V gene end was trimmed by 5 bases and the J gene end by 3 bases; junction bases not matched to a gene: 7. Germline loops: CDR1 MNHEY, CDR2 SMNVEV (reference sequence). The CDR3, as DNA: TGTGCCAGCAGTGGGCTAGCGGGAGGAAGGACAGATACGCAGTATTTT. It codes for CASSGLAGGRTDTQYF.

The J gene is TRBJ1-5, the V gene TRBV28; D is unresolved. Trimming stripped 5 bases from V and 2 bases from J, with 19 bases between. Germline-derived CDR1 and CDR2 are MDHEN and SYDVKM. The CDR3 is 17 amino acids. In DNA, the CDR3 is TGTGCCAGCAGTCCCCCCTTCTCCAGGTTGGGCAATCAGCCCCAGCATTTT. Residues: CASSPPFSRLGNQPQHF.

The genes are TRBV6-4 and TRBJ2-3; TRBD2 might be the D (6 bases). Germline values: CDR1 MRHNA, CDR2 SNTAGT. V was clipped by 5 bases and J by 1 base, with 13 bases between them. This CDR3 comprises 15 residues. Written as DNA, the CDR3 is TGTGCCAGCAGTATACGGGGCGGGGGCACAGATACGCAGTATTTT. Translated: CASSIRGGGTDTQYF.

Points on this clone: Mismatch with germline at one junction end may stem from a read error. This chain links TRBV19 with TRBJ1-6, with D tentatively TRBD1 (6 bases). The germline CDR1 and CDR2 sequences are LNHDA and SQIVND (reference sequence). CDR3 length: 16 amino acids. The CDR3 DNA sequence: TGTGCCAGTAGAATGGCAGGGACAACTTCTAATTCACTCCTCCACTTT. Protein product: CASRMAGTTSNSLLHF. The whole variable domain, remainder taken from reference TRBV19 and TRBJ1-6, is DGGITQSPKYLFRKEGQNVTLSCEQNLNHDAMYWYRQDPGQGLRLIYYSQIVNDFQKGDIAEGYSVSREKKESFPLTVTSAQKNPTAFYLCASRMAGTTSNSLLHFGNGTRLTVT.

This clone was picked up one time. The chain carries TRBV24-1 and TRBJ1-5; possibly TRBD1 for D (5 bases). The CDR3 is 15 amino acids. CDR1 KGHDR and CDR2 SFDVKD come from the germline V gene. Trimming shortened V by 4 bases and J by 5 bases, and 14 bases separated the two germline ends. This chain's CDR3 is CATSDAQGGHQPQHF. The CDR3 DNA reads TGTGCCACCAGTGACGCTCAGGGAGGCCATCAGCCCCAGCATTTT.